The clone carrying this T cell receptor beta chain appeared a single time. Its target is unknown. The protocol was immunoSEQ multiplex PCR, while the TCRdb copy is restricted to in-frame clones and leaves out a portion. The data hold about 9,300 clones, with 88% observed a single time. The sample belongs to a study of STAT3 mutations in large granular lymphocyte leukemia. Study-level points and caveats: Every T-LGLL patient had at least one immunodominant TCRbeta clonotype.

Germline CDR1 is SGHDT and CDR2 is YYEEEE. The CDR3 extends over 16 amino acids. The V and J ends lost 4 bases and 5 bases, in that order; junction bases with no gene match: 9. Sequencing was performed on peripheral blood mononuclear cells. The sequence came from a man at least 80 years old with T-cell large granular lymphocyte leukemia. Some clones in this sample may be carry-over from other donors' samples. The rearrangement uses TRBV5-6 and TRBJ2-2, with 9 bases lining up with TRBD2. The CDR3 sequence: CASSDPSGGKTGELFF. In nucleotides, the CDR3 is TGTGCCAGCAGCGATCCGAGCGGGGGGAAGACCGGGGAGCTGTTTTTT.